The 22 T cell receptor beta chains listed next were all sequenced from one sample in a study of T cells in localized non-small cell lung cancer. Some clones are missing from TCRdb's copy, which holds only in-frame ones; the method was immunoSEQ multiplex PCR. The sample contains around 29,000 clones, about 90% of which appear only once. The sequencing here drew on peripheral blood, taken before any cancer treatment. These receptors all come from a woman aged 35-70 years with stage I lung adenocarcinoma.

The V call is TRBV7-2, the J call TRBJ1-4; possible D gene TRBD1, 6 bases. CDR3 size: 16 residues. The V and J ends lost 2 bases and 0 bases respectively, with 10 bases between them. Germline V lookup: CDR1 SGHTA, CDR2 FQGNSA. CDR3 amino acids: CASSLRKGATNEKLFF. The CDR3 DNA follows: TGTGCCAGCAGCTTACGAAAGGGGGCAACTAATGAAAAACTGTTTTTT.

Remarks on this clone: The junction departs from the called germline gene at one end, perhaps through a read error. This chain joins TRBV28 and TRBJ1-6; 8 bases are shared with TRBD1. This CDR3 has 15 amino acids. CDR1 and CDR2 (germline): MDHEN, SYDVKM. The CDR3: CAGSSAGTGNSPLHF. The DNA for the CDR3 is TGTGCCGGCAGTTCAGCCGGGACAGGTAATTCACCCCTCCACTTT.

The V call is TRBV29-1, the J call TRBJ2-2; 8 bases are shared with TRBD2. V lost 6 bases to trimming and J lost 6 bases; unmatched junction nucleotides: 12. The CDR3 has 15 amino acids. Germline V gives CDR1 SQVTM, CDR2 ANQGSEA. CDR3 protein: CSVPGGGGGPGELFF. The CDR3 coding sequence is TGCAGCGTCCCCGGGGGGGGCGGGGGTCCCGGGGAGCTGTTTTTT.

This rearrangement joins TRBV5-1 to TRBJ2-7; 8 bases line up with TRBD1. The germline V gene encodes CDR1 SGHRS and CDR2 YFSETQ. V gave up 0 bases and J gave up 3 bases; unmatched junction bases: 8. CDR3 length: 16 residues. The CDR3 loop reads CASSLEWPGGIYEQYF. In DNA, the CDR3 is TGCGCCAGCAGCTTGGAGTGGCCAGGGGGCATCTACGAGCAGTACTTC.

J is TRBJ1-1 and V is TRBV7-8; a possible D gene is TRBD1 (5 bases). The V end lost 6 bases, the J end lost 0 bases, and 11 bases lay between the germline ends. CDR1 is SGHVS and CDR2 is FQNEAQ in the germline V gene. This CDR3 is 14 amino acids long. The CDR3 coding sequence is TGTGCCAGCAGATCGGACAAAGTGAACACTGAAGCTTTCTTT. It encodes CASRSDKVNTEAFF.

The chain couples TRBV20-1 to TRBJ1-2; 12 bases are a match to TRBD1. This CDR3 spans 11 amino acids. V lost 6 bases and J lost 10; bases outside the gene matches: 3. The germline V gene has CDR1 DFQATT and CDR2 SNEGSKA (reference sequence). The CDR3 DNA reads TGCAGTGCCGGGACAGGGGGCGCCTACACCTTC. Translated, it gives CSAGTGGAYTF.

V is TRBV18 and J is TRBJ2-5; D is unclear. Trimming cost V 3 bases and J 5 bases, with 13 bases left between them. The germline gives CDR1 KGHSH, CDR2 LQKENI. This CDR3 spans 14 amino acids. The DNA for the CDR3 is TGTGCCAGCTCACCGGGATCGCCCGGGGAGACCCAGTACTTC. Protein product: CASSPGSPGETQYF.

The rearrangement joins TRBV15 to TRBJ2-5, with 8 bases lining up with TRBD1. The CDR3 consists of 15 residues. The junction had 4 bases not matched to a gene; V was cut back by 0 bases and J by 4 bases. Germline V lookup: CDR1 LNHNV, CDR2 YYDKDF (reference sequence). The CDR3 DNA is TGTGCCACCAGCAGAGAAACAGGGGGAGGAGAGACCCAGTACTTC. It encodes CATSRETGGGETQYF.

V gene TRBV9 combines with J gene TRBJ1-6, with no clear D. V was cut by 0 bases and J by 10 bases, with 11 bases left in between. The CDR3 totals 14 residues. CDR1 is SGDLS and CDR2 is YYNGEE in the germline V gene. This CDR3 is CASSVEAVGSPLHF. CDR3 nucleotides: TGTGCCAGCAGCGTAGAGGCAGTAGGATCACCCCTCCACTTT.

This clone came up once. CDR3 in amino acids: CASSQIRGDWSEAFF. CDR3 DNA: TGCGCCAGCAGCCAGATACGCGGCGATTGGTCTGAAGCTTTCTTT. V and J are TRBV4-3 and TRBJ1-1; no clear D. Trimming cost V 3 bases and J 6 bases, with 17 bases left between them. The CDR3 is 15 residues long. CDR1 LGHNA and CDR2 YSLEER come from the germline V gene.

The genes are TRBV6-1 and TRBJ1-6; D unclear. There are 11 residues in the CDR3. Deletions cut 6 bases from V and 12 bases from J, with 9 bases between. Germline CDR1 MNHNS, CDR2 SASEGT. The CDR3 loop is CASSASQPLHF. CDR3 nucleotide sequence: TGTGCCAGCAGCGCCAGCCAACCCCTCCACTTT.

The DNA for the CDR3 is TGTGCCAGCAGTTCAGGAAGGACGGCGAACACTGAAGCTTTCTTT. Its translation: CASSSGRTANTEAFF. The genes are TRBV6-1 and TRBJ1-1; no clear D gene. CDR1 and CDR2 (germline): MNHNS, SASEGT. The CDR3 extends over 15 amino acids. Trimming stripped 5 bases from V and 1 base from J, with 14 bases between.

The chain couples TRBV4-3 to TRBJ2-2; 12 positions match TRBD2. V was clipped by 0 bases and J by 8 bases; unmatched bases: 7. The CDR3 has 17 residues. CDR1 and CDR2 (germline): LGHNA, YSLEER. For the CDR3, the DNA is TGCGCCAGCAGCCAAGACAGGACTAGCGGGGTCGAGGGGGAGCTGTTTTTT. Translating gives CASSQDRTSGVEGELFF.

The count of this clone is one. The rearrangement links TRBV7-2 to TRBJ2-2; D might be TRBD1 (6 bases). Trimming took off 5 bases at V and 4 bases at J, with 17 bases between the two ends. This CDR3 comprises 16 residues. Germline lookup yields CDR1 SGHTA and CDR2 FQGNSA. The CDR3 nucleotides read TGTGCCAGCAGCCCCCAACAGGGTCGGAGCACCGGGGAGCTGTTTTTT. Protein sequence: CASSPQQGRSTGELFF.

This clone occurred once. The chain links TRBV5-1 to TRBJ2-1; 15 bases map to TRBD2. Germline lookup yields CDR1 SGHRS and CDR2 YFSETQ. The CDR3 consists of 17 residues. Germline trimming cut 4 bases from V and 4 bases from J; bases unmatched to any gene: 6. The CDR3 DNA follows: TGCGCCAGCAGCCTCGGGACTAGCGGGGGGCGGTACAATGAGCAGTTCTTC. Encoded protein: CASSLGTSGGRYNEQFF. Together with reference TRBV5-1 and TRBJ2-1, the CDR3 gives the full variable domain: KAGVTQTPRYLIKTRGQQVTLSCSPISGHRSVSWYQQTPGQGLQFLFEYFSETQRNKGNFPGRFSGRQFSNSRSEMNVSTLELGDSALYLCASSLGTSGGRYNEQFFGPGTRLTVL.

J is TRBJ2-7 and V is TRBV5-6, with a weak D call TRBD2 (6 bases). Trimming pared 1 base from V and 7 bases from J, leaving 9 bases between. The CDR3 length is 12 residues. Germline-derived CDR1 and CDR2 are SGHDT and YYEEEE. CDR3 nucleotides: TGTGCCAGCAGCTTGTTGGGGGGAGAGCAGTACTTC. This gives the protein CASSLLGGEQYF. The full variable domain, rest sourced from reference TRBV5-6 and TRBJ2-7, is DAGVTQSPTHLIKTRGQQVTLRCSPKSGHDTVSWYQQALGQGPQFIFQYYEEEERQRGNFPDRFSGHQFPNYSSELNVNALLLGDSALYLCASSLLGGEQYFGPGTRLTVT.

Of note for this clone: The junction shows a germline mismatch at one end, possibly a read error. V usage is TRBV6-1 and J usage is TRBJ1-3; D not resolved. CDR3 length equals 17 residues. Germline lookup yields CDR1 MNHNS and CDR2 SASEGT. CDR3 nucleotides: TGTGCCAGCAGTGCCGGTGTCTACAGTAGCTCTGGAAACGCCATATATTTT. It encodes CASSAGVYSSSGNAIYF.

In its sample, this clone was seen once. This chain joins TRBV6-1 and TRBJ2-4; D possibly corresponds to TRBD1 (6 bases). Germline V lookup: CDR1 MNHNS, CDR2 SASEGT. The length of the CDR3 is 15 residues. V lost 2 bases, J lost 1 base, and 9 bases lay in between. CDR3 DNA sequence: TGTGCCAGCAGTGAACTTGACAGGGCCAAAAACATTCAGTACTTC. Translation: CASSELDRAKNIQYF.

The chain links TRBV6-1 to TRBJ2-7; D might be TRBD1 or TRBD2, each matching 6 bases. The V gene lost 1 base and the J gene lost 4 bases, with 17 bases spanning the gap. CDR1 and CDR2 from the germline V gene are MNHNS and SASEGT. The CDR3 runs 16 residues. The CDR3 here is CASSEGRGSEGYEQYF. The CDR3 coding sequence is TGTGCCAGCAGTGAAGGCAGGGGCTCGGAGGGGTACGAGCAGTACTTC.

This CDR3 is CASSSYRGLYNEQFF. CDR3 bases: TGTGCCAGCAGCTCATACAGGGGGCTCTACAATGAGCAGTTCTTC. The chain uses TRBV9 and TRBJ2-1, with TRBD1 identical over 9 bases. V shed 4 bases, J shed 3 bases, and the junction held 5 bases outside the gene matches. Per germline, CDR1 SGDLS and CDR2 YYNGEE. The CDR3 contains 15 residues.

V gene TRBV7-3 combines with J gene TRBJ2-5, with 10 bases identical to TRBD1. The CDR3 is 15 amino acids. Germline V lookup: CDR1 SGHTA, CDR2 FQGTGA. After removal of 5 bases from V and 4 bases from J, the junction contained 7 bases not matched to a gene. DNA for the CDR3: TGTGCCAGCAGCCCCGGGACAGGGGCGGGAGAGACCCAGTACTTC. Translation gives CASSPGTGAGETQYF.

In DNA form, the CDR3 reads TGTGCCACCAGCAGAGGCCGACGGGGCAGCGGAAACACCATATATTTT. As protein: CATSRGRRGSGNTIYF. The rearrangement links TRBV15 to TRBJ1-3; tentatively, D is TRBD1 (5 bases). Germline V CDR1 and CDR2: LNHNV, YYDKDF (reference sequence). This CDR3 has 16 amino acids. V was clipped by 1 base and J by 4 bases, with 14 bases between them.